The text below deals with one T cell receptor (beta chain). Data came from immunoSEQ multiplex PCR; TCRdb stores just in-frame clones and leaves some out. Of about 120,000 clones in the sample, over 75% are singletons; the top ten hold around 4.6%. The source of the sample is a study of T cell responses to AZD1222 COVID-19 vaccine. At the level of the study: Pooling was applied to second doses at about 4 or about 12 weeks.

Deletions cut 11 bases from V and 5 bases from J, with 15 bases between. CDR1 MNHEY and CDR2 SVGAGI come from the germline V gene. The CDR3 extends over 12 amino acids. The input for sequencing was peripheral blood, taken on day 0 of AZD1222 vaccination. The sequence came from an adult in good health. The chain couples TRBV6-5 to TRBJ1-1; D gene uncertain. For the CDR3, the DNA is TGTGCCGGCCGGACGGACGTGACTGAAGCTTTCTTT. Translated: CAGRTDVTEAFF.